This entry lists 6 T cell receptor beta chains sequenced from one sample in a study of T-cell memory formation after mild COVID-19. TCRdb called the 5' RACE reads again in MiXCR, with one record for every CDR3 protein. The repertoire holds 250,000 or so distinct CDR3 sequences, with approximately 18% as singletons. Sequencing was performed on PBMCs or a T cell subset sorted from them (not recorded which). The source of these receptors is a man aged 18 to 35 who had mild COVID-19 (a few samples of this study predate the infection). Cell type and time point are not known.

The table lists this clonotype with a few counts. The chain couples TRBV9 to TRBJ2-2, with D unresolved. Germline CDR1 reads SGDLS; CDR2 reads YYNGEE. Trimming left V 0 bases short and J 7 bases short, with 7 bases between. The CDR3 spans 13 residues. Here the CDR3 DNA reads TGTGCCAGCAGCGTAGAAGTGGACGGGGAGCTGTTTTTT. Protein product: CASSVEVDGELFF.

In DNA, the CDR3 is TGCAGTGTAAAGACTAGCACCTACAATGAGCAGTTCTTC. Translation: CSVKTSTYNEQFF. The V call is TRBV20-1, the J call TRBJ2-1; 7 positions agree with TRBD2. Trimming at V came to 7 bases and at J to 2 bases, leaving 5 bases not matched to a gene. The CDR3 is 13 residues long. Germline CDR1 reads DFQATT; CDR2 reads SNEGSKA (reference sequence).

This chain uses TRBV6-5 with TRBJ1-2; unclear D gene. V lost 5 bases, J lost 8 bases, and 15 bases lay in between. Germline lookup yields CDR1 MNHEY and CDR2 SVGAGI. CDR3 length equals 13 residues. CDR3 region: CASSEGLVGGYTF. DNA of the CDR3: TGTGCCAGCAGTGAAGGGTTGGTTGGGGGCTACACCTTC.

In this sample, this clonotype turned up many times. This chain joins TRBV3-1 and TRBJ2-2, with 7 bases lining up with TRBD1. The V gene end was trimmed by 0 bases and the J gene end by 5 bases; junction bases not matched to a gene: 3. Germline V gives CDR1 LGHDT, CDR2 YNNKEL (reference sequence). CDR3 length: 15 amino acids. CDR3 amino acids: CASSQDPGGTGELFF. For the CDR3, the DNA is TGTGCCAGCAGCCAAGACCCAGGGGGAACCGGGGAGCTGTTTTTT.

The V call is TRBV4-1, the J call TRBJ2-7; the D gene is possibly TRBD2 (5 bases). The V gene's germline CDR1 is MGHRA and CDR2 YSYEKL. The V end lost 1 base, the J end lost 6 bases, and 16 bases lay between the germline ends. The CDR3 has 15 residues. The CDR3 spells CASSQAPSLFPEQYF. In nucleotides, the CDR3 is TGCGCCAGCAGCCAAGCCCCTAGCCTATTTCCCGAGCAGTACTTC.

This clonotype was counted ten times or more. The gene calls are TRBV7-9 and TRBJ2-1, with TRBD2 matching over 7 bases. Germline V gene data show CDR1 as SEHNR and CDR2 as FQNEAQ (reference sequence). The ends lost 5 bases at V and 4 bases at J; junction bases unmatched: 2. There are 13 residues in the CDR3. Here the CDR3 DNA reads TGTGCCAGCAGCCCCGGGAGGTACAATGAGCAGTTCTTC. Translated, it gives CASSPGRYNEQFF.